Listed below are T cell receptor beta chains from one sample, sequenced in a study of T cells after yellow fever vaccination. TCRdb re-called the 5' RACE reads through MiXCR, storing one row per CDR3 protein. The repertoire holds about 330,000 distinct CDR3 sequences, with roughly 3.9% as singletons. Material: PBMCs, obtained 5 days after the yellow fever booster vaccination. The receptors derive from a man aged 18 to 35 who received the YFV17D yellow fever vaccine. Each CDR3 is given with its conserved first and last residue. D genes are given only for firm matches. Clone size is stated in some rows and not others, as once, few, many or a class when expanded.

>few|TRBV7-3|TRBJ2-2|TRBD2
CASSTTGAGDTGELFF
TGTGCCAGCAGCACAACTGGGGCGGGGGACACCGGGGAGCTGTTTTTT
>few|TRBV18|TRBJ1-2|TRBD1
CASSPEGGDGYTF
TGTGCCAGCTCACCTGAAGGGGGCGATGGCTACACCTTC
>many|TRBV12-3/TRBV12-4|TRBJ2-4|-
CASRPRAAKNIQYF
TGTGCCAGCAGACCCCGGGCGGCTAAAAACATTCAGTACTTC
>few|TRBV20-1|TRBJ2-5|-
CSAYRGNQETQYF
TGCAGTGCTTATCGGGGCAACCAAGAGACCCAGTACTTC
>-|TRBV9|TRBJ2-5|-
CASSIGPVGETQYF
TGTGCCAGCAGCATCGGGCCGGTAGGAGAGACCCAGTACTTC
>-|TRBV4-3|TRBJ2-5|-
CASSRFSRAQETQYF
TGCGCCAGCAGCCGATTCTCGCGGGCGCAAGAGACCCAGTACTTC
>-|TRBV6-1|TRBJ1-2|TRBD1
CASSGSPGQVYGYTF
TGTGCCAGCAGTGGAAGCCCGGGACAGGTCTATGGCTACACCTTC
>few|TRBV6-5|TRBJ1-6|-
CASKEGSSNSPLHF
TGTGCCAGCAAGGAGGGGTCAAGTAATTCACCCCTCCACTTT
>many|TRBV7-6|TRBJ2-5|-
CASSFGGTKETQYF
TGTGCCAGCAGCTTCGGTGGGACCAAAGAGACCCAGTACTTC
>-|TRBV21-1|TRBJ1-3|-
CASRRDLPGNTIYF
TGTGCCAGCCGACGAGACCTGCCTGGAAACACCATATATTTT
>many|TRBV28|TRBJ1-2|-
CASSTSTTYNYGYTF
TGTGCCAGCAGTACCTCCACGACATACAACTATGGCTACACCTTC
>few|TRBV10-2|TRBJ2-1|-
CASSEIGGGWFF
TGCGCCAGCAGTGAGATCGGAGGCGGGTGGTTCTTC
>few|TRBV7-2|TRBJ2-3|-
CASSQAGKDTQYF
TGTGCCAGCAGCCAGGCCGGCAAAGATACGCAGTATTTT
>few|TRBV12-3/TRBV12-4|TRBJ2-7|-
CASSPGSRYEQYF
TGTGCCAGCAGTCCCGGGTCTCGTTACGAGCAGTACTTC
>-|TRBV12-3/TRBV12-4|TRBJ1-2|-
CASSLGQSGYTF
TGTGCCAGCAGTTTGGGGCAGTCCGGCTACACCTTC
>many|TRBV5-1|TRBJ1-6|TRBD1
CASSRDREVFYNSPLHF
TGCGCCAGCAGTCGGGACAGGGAAGTTTTCTATAATTCACCCCTCCACTTT
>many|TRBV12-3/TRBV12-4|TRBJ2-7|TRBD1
CASSLPPGQGSYEQYF
TGTGCCAGCAGTTTGCCACCGGGACAGGGGTCCTACGAGCAGTACTTC
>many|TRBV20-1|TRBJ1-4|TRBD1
CSARTGKGVKLFF
TGCAGTGCCAGGACAGGGAAAGGAGTAAAACTGTTTTTT
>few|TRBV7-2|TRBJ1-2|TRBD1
CASSAGGQGGWGYTF
TGTGCCAGCAGCGCCGGAGGACAGGGGGGGTGGGGCTACACCTTC
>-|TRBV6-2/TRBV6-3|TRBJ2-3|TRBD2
CASSPRGTSHADTQYF
TGTGCCAGCTCACCGAGGGGGACTAGCCATGCAGATACGCAGTATTTT
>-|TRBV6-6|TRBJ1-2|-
CASTAEGSYGYTF
TGTGCCAGCACTGCCGAGGGGTCCTATGGCTACACCTTC
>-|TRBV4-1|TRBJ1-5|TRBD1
CASSHPGTGYNQPQHF
TGCGCCAGCAGCCATCCCGGGACAGGGTACAATCAGCCCCAGCATTTT
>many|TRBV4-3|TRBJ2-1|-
CASTPERSSYNEQFF
TGCGCCAGCACCCCAGAGCGAAGCTCCTACAATGAGCAGTTCTTC
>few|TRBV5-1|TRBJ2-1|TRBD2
CASCPLSSGKYNEQFF
TGCGCCAGTTGCCCCCTTTCTAGCGGTAAATACAATGAGCAGTTCTTC
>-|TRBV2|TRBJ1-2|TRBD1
CASSESGTGARGYTF
TGTGCCAGCAGTGAATCGGGGACAGGGGCGAGGGGCTACACCTTC
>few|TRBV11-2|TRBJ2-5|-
CASSLDFAEEPGETQYF
TGTGCCAGCAGCTTAGATTTTGCCGAGGAGCCAGGGGAGACCCAGTACTTC
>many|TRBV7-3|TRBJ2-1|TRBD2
CASSSRGLGTNEQFF
TGTGCCAGCAGCTCAAGGGGACTAGGTACCAATGAGCAGTTCTTC
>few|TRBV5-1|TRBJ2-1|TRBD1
CASSGVGQGFDEQFF
TGCGCCAGCAGCGGGGTAGGACAGGGGTTCGATGAGCAGTTCTTC
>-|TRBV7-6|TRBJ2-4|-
CASSTRAAGSYIQYF
TGTGCCAGCAGCACCCGAGCGGCCGGGTCTTACATTCAGTACTTC
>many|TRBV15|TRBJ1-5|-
CATSRADQPQHF
TGTGCCACCAGCAGAGCAGATCAGCCCCAGCATTTT
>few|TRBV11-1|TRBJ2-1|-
CASSLVASYNEQFF
TGTGCCAGCAGCTTAGTAGCCAGTTACAATGAGCAGTTCTTC
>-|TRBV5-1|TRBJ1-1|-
CASSLASRVSTEAFF
TGCGCCAGCAGCTTGGCATCGCGGGTATCCACTGAAGCTTTCTTT
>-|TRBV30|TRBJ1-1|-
CAWSATRGAFF
TGTGCCTGGAGTGCCACCAGGGGCGCTTTCTTT
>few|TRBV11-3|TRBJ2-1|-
CASSGRGGPYNEQFF
TGTGCCAGCAGCGGCAGGGGGGGGCCCTACAATGAGCAGTTCTTC
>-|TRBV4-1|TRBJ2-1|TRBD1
CASSRGTVSYNERFF
TGCGCCAGCAGCCGGGGGACAGTCTCCTACAATGAGCGGTTCTTC
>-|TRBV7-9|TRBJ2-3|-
CASSSYPPDTQYF
TGTGCCAGCAGCTCCTACCCCCCAGATACGCAGTATTTT
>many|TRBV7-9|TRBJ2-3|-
CASSPRTADTQYF
TGTGCCAGCAGCCCCAGGACCGCAGATACGCAGTATTTT
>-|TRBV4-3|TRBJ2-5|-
CASSPSGSFQETQYF
TGCGCCAGCAGCCCTTCGGGCTCATTCCAAGAGACCCAGTACTTC
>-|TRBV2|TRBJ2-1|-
CASSEGWERNEQFF
TGTGCCAGCAGTGAAGGGTGGGAGAGAAATGAGCAGTTCTTC
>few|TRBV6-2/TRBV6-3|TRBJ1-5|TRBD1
CASTTGSRNQPQHF
TGTGCCAGCACGACAGGGTCCCGCAATCAGCCCCAGCATTTT
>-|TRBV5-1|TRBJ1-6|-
CASSLGENDSPLHF
TGCGCCAGCAGCTTGGGGGAGAACGATTCACCCCTCCACTTT
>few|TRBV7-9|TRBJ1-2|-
CASSSGDYGYTF
TGTGCCAGCAGCTCCGGGGACTATGGCTACACCTTC
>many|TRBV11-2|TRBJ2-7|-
CASSTRWSEGQYF
TGTGCCAGCAGTACTAGATGGAGCGAGGGGCAGTACTTC
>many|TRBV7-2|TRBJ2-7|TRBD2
CASSRPASGGPSSYEQYF
TGTGCCAGCAGCCGGCCCGCTAGCGGGGGCCCCAGCTCCTACGAGCAGTACTTC
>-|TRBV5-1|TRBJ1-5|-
CASSFGDSPGDQPQHF
TGCGCCAGCAGCTTCGGGGACTCCCCGGGCGATCAGCCCCAGCATTTT
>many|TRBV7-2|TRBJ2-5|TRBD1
CASSPWTGGAETQYF
TGTGCCAGCAGCCCCTGGACAGGGGGCGCGGAGACCCAGTACTTC
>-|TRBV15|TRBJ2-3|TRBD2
CATIRGGGEMDTQYF
TGTGCCACCATTCGGGGCGGGGGGGAGATGGATACGCAGTATTTT
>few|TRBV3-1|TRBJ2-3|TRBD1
CASSLSRDRVTDTQYF
TGTGCCAGCAGCTTAAGCCGGGACAGGGTCACAGATACGCAGTATTTT
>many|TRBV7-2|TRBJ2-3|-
CASSPRTGFRTDTQYF
TGTGCCAGCAGCCCCCGGACGGGTTTTCGCACAGATACGCAGTATTTT
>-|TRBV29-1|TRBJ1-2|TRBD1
CSANRDRGSDYGYTF
TGCAGCGCAAACCGGGACAGGGGTTCTGACTATGGCTACACCTTC
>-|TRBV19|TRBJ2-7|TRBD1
CASSITTGDFYEQYF
TGTGCCAGTAGTATCACGACAGGGGACTTCTACGAGCAGTACTTC
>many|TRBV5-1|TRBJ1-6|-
CASSEGPRSPLHF
TGCGCCAGCAGCGAGGGGCCCCGATCACCCCTCCACTTT
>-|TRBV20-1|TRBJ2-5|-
CSARDLGIGETQYF
TGCAGTGCTAGAGATTTGGGAATCGGAGAGACCCAGTACTTC
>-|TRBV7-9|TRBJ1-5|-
CASSLGWGEDQPQHF
TGTGCCAGCAGTCTAGGATGGGGGGAAGATCAGCCCCAGCATTTT
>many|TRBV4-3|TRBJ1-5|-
CASSQVGGRNQPQHF
TGCGCCAGCAGCCAAGTTGGGGGCCGCAATCAGCCCCAGCATTTT